This T cell receptor (beta chain) was identified during a study of T cells in Graves' hyperthyroidism and ophthalmopathy. CDR3 length: 16 amino acids. Germline assignment: CDR1 KGHDR and CDR2 SFDVKD. Deletions cut 3 bases from V and 1 base from J, with 9 bases between. Overall study results and limits: Appearing also in blood were most of the thyroid clonotypes expanded above 0.001.

Cells are PBMCs isolated from over 7.5 ml of fresh blood. In regard to this clonotype: The antigen remains undetermined.

RNA transcripts yielded amplified TCR beta CDR3 regions. A first-round RT-PCR of the TCR CDR3 used the HTBI primer set. TCRdb recomputed calls from the multiplex PCR reads with MiXCR, one row per CDR3 protein. The sample has 550,000 to 800,000 distinct CDR3 sequences; about 18% are singletons. This clonotype originated in a man aged 45-60 years with Graves' hyperthyroidism. The specimen was blood. The rearrangement joins TRBV24-1 to TRBJ2-6; D possibly corresponds to TRBD1 (6 bases). Here the CDR3 reads CATSDVRGSGANVLTF. CDR3 sequence (DNA): TGTGCCACCAGTGATGTAAGGGGGTCTGGGGCCAACGTCCTGACTTTC.